Listed below are T cell receptor beta chains from one sample, sequenced in a study of blood T cell repertoires in COVID-19. The data were produced by immunoSEQ multiplex PCR, yet TCRdb's version contains in-frame clones alone and is incomplete. The sample records over 200,000 clones, roughly 90% being singletons. Sequenced input: peripheral blood. Every receptor here comes from a man younger than 40 who had recovered from COVID-19. Both conserved end residues are part of each CDR3. D genes are given only for firm matches. Size is omitted from some rows. Given values are once, few, many or a class for expanded clones.

CDR3 length	clone size	V gene	D gene	J gene	CDR3 protein	CDR3 DNA
15	NA	TRBV18	TRBD1	TRBJ1-1	CASSPQGTANTEAFF	TGTGCCAGCTCACCACAGGGGACAGCTAACACTGAAGCTTTCTTT
18	NA	TRBV5-1	TRBD2	TRBJ2-3	CASSPRLAGGTSTDTQYF	TGCGCCAGCAGCCCTAGACTAGCGGGGGGGACTAGCACAGATACGCAGTATTTT
13	NA	TRBV5-5	TRBD2	TRBJ2-7	CAVNREGSHEQYF	TGTGCCGTCAACCGGGAGGGAAGTCACGAGCAGTACTTC
16	NA	TRBV7-9	TRBD1	TRBJ1-1	CASSTDRASKGTEAFF	TGTGCCAGCAGCACGGACAGGGCTTCCAAAGGGACTGAAGCTTTCTTT
15	NA	TRBV5-6	NA	TRBJ2-6	CASSLSPIGANVLTF	TGTGCCAGCAGCTTAAGCCCAATAGGGGCCAACGTCCTGACTTTC
16	NA	TRBV6-6	NA	TRBJ2-1	CASSYTGSSSYNEQFF	TGTGCCAGCAGTTACACGGGGTCGAGCTCCTACAATGAGCAGTTCTTC
12	NA	TRBV12-3/TRBV12-4	NA	TRBJ2-5	CASSSFPETQYF	TGTGCCAGCAGTTCTTTCCCAGAGACCCAGTACTTC
11	NA	TRBV29-1	NA	TRBJ2-2	CSVYGTGELFF	TGCAGCGTTTACGGCACCGGGGAGCTGTTTTTT
15	NA	TRBV5-6	NA	TRBJ1-1	CASSVIQGLNTEAFF	TGTGCCAGCAGCGTAATACAGGGATTGAACACTGAAGCTTTCTTT
15	NA	TRBV27	TRBD1	TRBJ2-3	CASKTWDRGADTQYF	TGTGCCAGTAAAACCTGGGACAGGGGCGCAGATACGCAGTATTTT
12	NA	TRBV18	NA	TRBJ1-5	CASSPPGEPQHF	TGTGCCAGCTCACCCCCGGGGGAGCCCCAGCATTTT
13	NA	TRBV7-9	NA	TRBJ2-7	CASQRGMRYEQYF	TGTGCCAGCCAAAGGGGTATGCGCTACGAGCAGTACTTC
15	NA	TRBV10-1	NA	TRBJ2-7	CASSESWTRAGEQYF	TGCGCCAGCAGTGAGTCCTGGACGCGGGCCGGAGAGCAGTACTTC
12	NA	TRBV19	NA	TRBJ1-1	CASRVGGSEAFF	TGTGCCAGTAGGGTCGGCGGGTCCGAAGCTTTCTTT
18	NA	TRBV4-3	TRBD2	TRBJ2-3	CASSQEGLAGGPTDTQYF	TGCGCCAGCAGCCAAGAGGGACTAGCGGGGGGGCCTACAGATACGCAGTATTTT
14	NA	TRBV6-5	TRBD1	TRBJ2-1	CASSYGTGSNEQFF	TGTGCCAGCAGTTATGGGACAGGGAGTAATGAGCAGTTCTTC
14	NA	TRBV5-4	TRBD2	TRBJ2-7	CASNTRGGPYEQYF	TGTGCCAGCAACACTCGGGGGGGCCCTTACGAGCAGTACTTC
15	NA	TRBV7-2	NA	TRBJ2-7	CASSLDPWRDYEQYF	TGTGCCAGCAGCCTAGACCCTTGGCGGGACTACGAGCAGTACTTC
16	NA	TRBV29-1	TRBD1	TRBJ2-3	CSVELGQGRITDTQYF	TGCAGCGTTGAACTCGGACAGGGGCGAATTACAGATACGCAGTATTTT
13	NA	TRBV3-1/TRBV3-2	NA	TRBJ1-2	CASSRDSNYGYTF	TGTGCCAGCAGCCGTGACAGTAACTATGGCTACACCTTC
15	NA	TRBV19	TRBD1	TRBJ1-2	CASSIAPQGAYGYTF	TGTGCCAGTAGTATAGCCCCACAGGGGGCGTATGGCTACACCTTC
13	NA	TRBV5-6	NA	TRBJ1-5	CASSFDRNQPQHF	TGTGCCAGCAGCTTTGACAGGAATCAGCCCCAGCATTTT
12	NA	TRBV29-1	NA	TRBJ1-4	CSVRGDSEKLFF	TGCAGCGTGCGGGGGGATTCGGAAAAACTGTTTTTT
14	NA	TRBV12-5	NA	TRBJ1-3	CASGRDTIGNTIYF	TGTGCTAGTGGCCGTGACACCATTGGAAACACCATATATTTT
12	NA	TRBV13	TRBD1	TRBJ1-2	CASSSRDRGYTF	TGTGCCAGCAGCTCCCGGGACAGGGGCTACACCTTC
13	NA	TRBV7-2	NA	TRBJ2-3	CASSLSRADTQYF	TGTGCCAGCAGCTTAAGCCGCGCAGATACGCAGTATTTT
14	NA	TRBV7-9	NA	TRBJ1-1	CASSLVAAPMSPFF	TGTGCCAGCAGCTTAGTAGCAGCACCCATGTCCCCTTTCTTT
12	NA	TRBV2	NA	TRBJ1-6	CASGLGNSPLHF	TGTGCCAGCGGGCTGGGTAATTCACCCCTCCACTTT
14	NA	TRBV5-1	NA	TRBJ2-5	CASSLNTGQETQYF	TGCGCCAGCAGCTTGAATACAGGCCAAGAGACCCAGTACTTC
13	NA	TRBV19	NA	TRBJ1-4	CASSRGANEKLFF	TGTGCCAGTAGTAGGGGGGCTAATGAAAAACTGTTTTTT
16	NA	TRBV6-5	TRBD1	TRBJ1-6	CASSYSGGPTSSPLHF	TGTGCCAGCAGTTACTCAGGGGGCCCTACTAGTTCACCCCTCCACTTT
14	NA	TRBV11-2	TRBD2	TRBJ2-5	CASRSTGGGETQYF	TGTGCCAGCAGATCAACGGGGGGAGGGGAGACCCAGTACTTC
13	NA	TRBV20-1	NA	TRBJ1-1	CSASGGANTEAFF	TGCAGTGCTAGTGGTGGGGCGAACACTGAAGCTTTCTTT
15	once	TRBV7-6	TRBD1	TRBJ2-1	CASSLGTGVFGEQFF	TGTGCCAGCAGCTTGGGGACAGGGGTATTCGGTGAGCAGTTCTTC